Presented here are 32 T cell receptor beta chains from one specimen sequenced in a study of blood T cell repertoires in COVID-19. The repertoire was sequenced with immunoSEQ multiplex PCR; TCRdb's copy has only in-frame clones and lacks some. Among 200,000 to 250,000 clones listed, just over 85% were seen once. The sequenced sample was peripheral blood. Receptors were obtained from a man aged 50-59 years with acute or convalescent COVID-19.

The chain links TRBV6-6 to TRBJ1-2; no definite D call. Per the germline V gene, CDR1 is MNHNY and CDR2 is SVGAGI (reference sequence). The CDR3 sequence is 13 residues long. The ends were cut back, 5 bases at V and 3 bases at J, with 10 bases in the middle. The CDR3 loop reads CASSPIGDYGYTF. For the CDR3, the DNA is TGTGCCAGCAGTCCAATCGGGGACTATGGCTACACCTTC.

The V and J genes are TRBV5-1 and TRBJ1-1, with TRBD1 matching 10 bases. After removal of 0 bases from V and 11 bases from J, the junction contained 10 bases not matched to a gene. Germline V gives CDR1 SGHRS, CDR2 YFSETQ. The CDR3 is 15 amino acids. For the CDR3, the DNA is TGCGCCAGCAGCTTGGTCGGACAGGGGGACTTGAGGGCTTTCTTT. This gives the protein CASSLVGQGDLRAFF.

This clone was detected once. The V gene is TRBV7-9, the J gene TRBJ2-5, with D perhaps matching TRBD1 (6 bases). CDR3 length: 15 residues. Deletions cut 5 bases from V and 5 bases from J, with 18 bases between. CDR1 and CDR2 (germline): SEHNR, FQNEAQ (reference sequence). The CDR3 DNA is TGTGCCAGCAGCGAACGTGGACAGTTGGCGGAGACCCAGTACTTC. Its protein is CASSERGQLAETQYF.

This sequence joins TRBV12-3 or TRBV12-4 and TRBJ1-2; 7 bases fit TRBD1. The CDR3 is 12 residues long. V shed 7 bases, J shed 6 bases, and the junction held 5 bases outside the gene matches. CDR3: CASIDRANGYTF. DNA of the CDR3: TGTGCCAGCATCGACAGGGCGAATGGCTACACCTTC.

This chain links TRBV10-3 with TRBJ1-1; maybe TRBD1 (5 bases). Germline V CDR1 and CDR2: ENHRY, SYGVKD. The CDR3 loop spans 17 amino acids. Deletions cut 3 bases from V and 3 bases from J, with 20 bases between. The CDR3 protein is CAISEGGADRGYTEAFF. CDR3 coding DNA: TGTGCCATCAGTGAAGGAGGGGCAGACCGCGGCTACACTGAAGCTTTCTTT.

The chain is built from TRBV25-1 and TRBJ1-3; the D gene is possibly TRBD1 (6 bases). CDR1 and CDR2 from the germline V gene are MGHDK and SYGVNS. V was cut by 10 bases and J by 0 bases, with 22 bases left in between. The CDR3 has 17 residues. The CDR3 DNA sequence: TGTGCCAAGGGGGGTTCGGGGGGAAACGTCTCTGGAAACACCATATATTTT. Protein product: CAKGGSGGNVSGNTIYF.

This rearrangement joins TRBV25-1 to TRBJ1-6, with 8 bases identical to TRBD1. Looked up from germline, CDR1 is MGHDK and CDR2 is SYGVNS. Germline trimming cut 4 bases from V and 10 bases from J; bases unmatched to any gene: 9. This CDR3 has 15 amino acids. Here the CDR3 DNA reads TGTGCCAGCAGTGGCTCAGGACAGGGTAACTCACCCCTCCACTTT. Residues: CASSGSGQGNSPLHF.

V and J are TRBV4-1 and TRBJ1-2; 8 nucleotides agree with TRBD1. Trimming cost V 1 base and J 3 bases; bases outside gene matches: 13. There are 18 residues in the CDR3. Germline V gene sequence: CDR1 MGHRA, CDR2 YSYEKL. CDR3 residues: CASSQGEWTGRIDYGYTF. The CDR3 coding sequence is TGCGCCAGCAGCCAAGGGGAGTGGACAGGGAGGATCGACTATGGCTACACCTTC.

A few counts support this clone. This chain links TRBV10-1 with TRBJ2-7, with D maybe TRBD2 (6 bases). The V and J ends lost 2 bases and 2 bases respectively, with 16 bases between them. The CDR3 sequence is 16 residues long. Germline CDR1 WNHNN, CDR2 SYGVQD (reference sequence). CDR3 in amino acids: CASSERGTVGTYEQYF. The DNA of the CDR3 is TGCGCCAGCAGTGAGCGGGGGACGGTTGGGACCTACGAGCAGTACTTC.

The V and J genes are TRBV5-4 and TRBJ2-1; 7 bases are shared with TRBD1. Germline CDR1 SGHNT, CDR2 YYREEE (reference sequence). This CDR3 has 15 amino acids. The junction had 12 bases not matched to a gene; V was cut back by 4 bases and J by 8 bases. The CDR3 here is CASSHRQGGFDEQFF. DNA for the CDR3: TGTGCCAGCAGCCACCGACAGGGTGGTTTCGATGAGCAGTTCTTC.

This rearrangement joins TRBV5-1 to TRBJ2-3; D is ambiguous. The V and J ends lost 4 bases and 1 base respectively, with 4 bases between them. The CDR3 consists of 12 residues. Germline V CDR1 and CDR2: SGHRS, YFSETQ. CDR3 in amino acids: CASSIGTDTQYF. DNA for the CDR3: TGCGCCAGCAGCATCGGCACAGATACGCAGTATTTT.

The chain has TRBV6-5 and TRBJ2-5, with a tentative D call TRBD2 (6 bases). Germline CDR1 and CDR2: MNHEY and SVGAGI. The CDR3 loop spans 11 amino acids. V lost 6 bases and J 9 bases, leaving 11 bases between the germline ends. CDR3 nucleotide sequence: TGTGCCAGCAGATCCGGAGGGGCCCAGTACTTC. This sequence encodes CASRSGGAQYF.

The genes are TRBV25-1 and TRBJ1-3; 9 nucleotides match TRBD1. The V segment lost 4 bases and the J segment 0 bases; nucleotides outside the gene matches: 4. The CDR3 length is 16 residues. CDR1 and CDR2 (germline): MGHDK, SYGVNS. The CDR3 coding sequence is TGTGCCAGCAGTGGGACAGGGGTCTCCTCTGGAAACACCATATATTTT. As protein: CASSGTGVSSGNTIYF.

This clone was recorded only once. CDR3 nucleotides: TGTGCCACCAGTGACCCGGCCTACAATGAGCAGTTCTTC. Translating it yields CATSDPAYNEQFF. The chain has TRBV24-1 and TRBJ2-1; D is ambiguous. The CDR3 loop spans 13 amino acids. Trimming removed 4 bases at V and 2 bases at J, with 5 bases between. The germline CDR1 and CDR2 sequences are KGHDR and SFDVKD.

The chain combines TRBV5-1 with TRBJ1-4; 9 nucleotides match TRBD1. The CDR3 extends over 17 amino acids. From germline, CDR1 is SGHRS and CDR2 YFSETQ. Unmatched junction bases numbered 13, after V lost 3 bases and J lost 7 bases. CDR3: CASSSGEGTGNFEKLFF. The DNA for the CDR3 is TGCGCCAGCAGCTCGGGGGAAGGGACAGGGAATTTTGAAAAACTGTTTTTT.

This sequence joins TRBV6-1 and TRBJ2-3; D perhaps matches TRBD2 (6 bases). V was cut by 3 bases and J by 6 bases, with 13 bases left in between. The CDR3 sequence is 14 residues long. CDR1 and CDR2 (germline): MNHNS, SASEGT. Here the CDR3 DNA reads TGTGCCAGCAGTGAGGGACTTGGGCCGGATACGCAGTATTTT. It codes for CASSEGLGPDTQYF.

The rearrangement joins TRBV5-4 to TRBJ2-1, with 8 bases identical to TRBD1. This CDR3 contains 15 residues. J was trimmed by 6 bases and V by 4 bases; bases with no gene match: 9. Germline V gives CDR1 SGHNT, CDR2 YYREEE (reference sequence). CDR3 coding DNA: TGTGCCAGCAGCAGGCAGCAGGGGGCGTTCAATGAGCAGTTCTTC. Protein product: CASSRQQGAFNEQFF.

This sequence joins TRBV7-7 and TRBJ2-5, with 8 nucleotides matching TRBD1. Looked up from germline, CDR1 is SSHAT and CDR2 is FNYEAQ (reference sequence). V dropped 1 base and J dropped 2; count of bases not matched to a gene: 6. This CDR3 has 16 amino acids. Written as DNA, the CDR3 is TGTGCCAGCAGCTTAGGCCCCGGGACAGGACAAGAGACCCAGTACTTC. This translates into CASSLGPGTGQETQYF. Full variable domain (missing parts from reference TRBV7-7 and TRBJ2-5): GAGVSQSPRYKVTKRGQDVTLRCDPISSHATLYWYQQALGQGPEFLTYFNYEAQPDKSGLPSDRFSAERPEGSISTLTIQRTEQRDSAMYRCASSLGPGTGQETQYFGPGTRLLVL.

This chain links TRBV30 with TRBJ1-4; D unclear. Germline V gene lookup returns CDR1 GTSNPN and CDR2 SVGIG (reference sequence). Trimming removed 4 bases from V and 8 bases from J, with 14 bases in between. The CDR3 totals 13 residues. CDR3 sequence: CAWTRSPGEKLFF. DNA of the CDR3: TGTGCCTGGACCCGGTCCCCGGGGGAAAAACTGTTTTTT.

The chain employs TRBV14 and TRBJ2-7; unclear D gene. Germline V gene lookup returns CDR1 SGHDN and CDR2 FVKESK. The V gene lost 1 base and the J gene lost 3 bases, with 10 bases spanning the gap. CDR3 length: 14 amino acids. The CDR3 DNA sequence: TGTGCCAGCAGCCAAGTTTACAGCCTCTACGAGCAGTACTTC. Translating gives CASSQVYSLYEQYF.

A few counts support this clone. The chain uses TRBV6-5 and TRBJ1-4; no reliable D call. The germline V and J ends were trimmed by 5 bases and 8 bases, with 15 bases remaining between them. This CDR3 spans 14 amino acids. CDR1 is MNHEY and CDR2 is SVGAGI in the germline V gene. This CDR3 is CASSNGRQREKLFF. Written as DNA, the CDR3 is TGTGCCAGCAGTAACGGTCGGCAGAGGGAAAAACTGTTTTTT.

The V call is TRBV4-1, the J call TRBJ1-1; no clear D gene. In germline, CDR1 is MGHRA, CDR2 YSYEKL. This CDR3 contains 14 residues. V was cut by 0 bases and J by 0 bases, with 5 bases left in between. CDR3 bases: TGCGCCAGCAGCCAAGAATCTTTGAACACTGAAGCTTTCTTT. The encoded protein is CASSQESLNTEAFF.

This clone was counted a single time. The chain carries TRBV29-1 and TRBJ2-1; 7 bases align to TRBD2. Trimming removed 6 bases from V and 2 bases from J; junction bases left unmatched: 13. The CDR3 has 16 residues. CDR1 is SQVTM and CDR2 is ANQGSEA in the germline V gene. The CDR3 coding sequence is TGCAGCGTGGGGAAGGGACTAACGGGCCCCTACAATGAGCAGTTCTTC. Its protein is CSVGKGLTGPYNEQFF.

This rearrangement joins TRBV7-9 to TRBJ1-2; possible D gene TRBD1, 5 bases. Germline assignment: CDR1 SEHNR and CDR2 FQNEAQ (reference sequence). The length of the CDR3 is 14 residues. V gave up 1 base and J gave up 4 bases, with 10 bases separating them. As DNA, the CDR3 is TGTGCCAGCAGCTTAGAACAGGCCCGCTATGGCTACACCTTC. This gives the protein CASSLEQARYGYTF. Supplemented by reference TRBV7-9 and TRBJ1-2, the full variable domain reads DTGVSQNPRHKITKRGQNVTFRCDPISEHNRLYWYRQTLGQGPEFLTYFQNEAQLEKSRLLSDRFSAERPKGSFSTLEIQRTEQGDSAMYLCASSLEQARYGYTFGSGTRLTVV.

A few counts support this clone. This chain links TRBV7-9 with TRBJ2-7; TRBD1 matches 7 bases. The CDR3 has 16 residues. Trimming took 2 bases from V and 2 from J; bases not matched to a gene: 9. From germline, CDR1 is SEHNR and CDR2 FQNEAQ (reference sequence). The DNA for the CDR3 is TGTGCCAGCAGCTTATCAATCGGACAGGCAACCTACGAGCAGTACTTC. As protein: CASSLSIGQATYEQYF.

The V and J genes are TRBV7-2 and TRBJ1-3; tentatively, D is TRBD1 (5 bases). Deletions cut 1 base from V and 4 bases from J, with 20 bases between. Germline loops: CDR1 SGHTA, CDR2 FQGNSA. The CDR3 runs to 18 residues. CDR3 coding DNA: TGTGCCAGCAGCTTAGGACTTGGGGCAGGGAAATCAGGAAACACCATATATTTT. Protein product: CASSLGLGAGKSGNTIYF.

This clone occurred a few times. The chain joins TRBV18 to TRBJ1-1; the match to TRBD1 covers 9 bases. The germline CDR1 and CDR2 sequences are KGHSH and LQKENI. With 2 bases clipped from V and 5 bases from J, the junction kept 9 bases outside the gene matches. This CDR3 region has 16 residues. Here the CDR3 reads CASSPSSTGGKTEAFF. The DNA of the CDR3 is TGTGCCAGCTCACCAAGTTCGACAGGGGGGAAAACTGAAGCTTTCTTT. The full variable domain, in which reference TRBV18 and TRBJ1-1 provide the parts outside the CDR3, is NAGVMQNPRHLVRRRGQEARLRCSPMKGHSHVYWYRQLPEEGLKFMVYLQKENIIDESGMPKERFSAEFPKEGPSILRIQQVVRGDSAAYFCASSPSSTGGKTEAFFGQGTRLTVV.

The gene calls are TRBV5-4 and TRBJ1-2; TRBD1 might be the D (6 bases). Germline-derived CDR1 and CDR2 are SGHNT and YYREEE (reference sequence). The CDR3 length is 15 residues. Trimming cost V 0 bases and J 6 bases, with 15 bases left between them. DNA of the CDR3: TGTGCCAGCAGCTTGGTTTGGCAGGGGATCGATGGCTACACCTTC. Its protein product is CASSLVWQGIDGYTF.

The chain joins TRBV6-2 or TRBV6-3 to TRBJ1-1, with 7 nucleotides matching TRBD1. The germline V gene encodes CDR1 MNHEY and CDR2 SVGEGT. Losses at the gene ends were 6 bases for V and 3 bases for J; bases not matched to a gene: 7. CDR3 length: 14 residues. The CDR3 region is CASSRGSRDTEAFF. The CDR3 DNA sequence: TGTGCCAGCAGCAGGGGGTCCCGGGACACTGAAGCTTTCTTT.

The CDR3 loop reads CASSGRVPNTEAFF. CDR3 in DNA: TGTGCCAGCAGTGGCAGGGTACCGAACACTGAAGCTTTCTTT. The chain joins TRBV25-1 to TRBJ1-1, with a weak D call TRBD1 (5 bases). Germline CDR1 and CDR2: MGHDK and SYGVNS. The CDR3 runs 14 residues. V lost 4 bases and J lost 1, with 10 bases in between.

With regard to this clone: Other DNA sequences of this sample code for an identical CDR3. CDR3 in amino acids: CASSLGLAGGLYNEQFF. The CDR3 DNA sequence: TGCGCCAGCAGCCTCGGACTAGCGGGGGGCCTATACAATGAGCAGTTCTTC. The rearrangement joins TRBV5-1 to TRBJ2-1; 14 positions agree with TRBD2. Per germline, CDR1 SGHRS and CDR2 YFSETQ. There are 17 residues in the CDR3. With 4 bases clipped from V and 4 bases from J, the junction kept 7 bases outside the gene matches. Filled out from reference TRBV5-1 and TRBJ2-1, the complete variable domain reads KAGVTQTPRYLIKTRGQQVTLSCSPISGHRSVSWYQQTPGQGLQFLFEYFSETQRNKGNFPGRFSGRQFSNSRSEMNVSTLELGDSALYLCASSLGLAGGLYNEQFFGPGTRLTVL.

This clone was observed a single time. The chain joins TRBV10-2 to TRBJ2-7; the match to TRBD2 covers 10 bases. This CDR3 contains 16 residues. Per the germline V gene, CDR1 is WSHSY and CDR2 is SAAADI. V was clipped by 2 bases and J by 3 bases; unmatched bases: 7. The CDR3 sequence: CASSEILAGRFYEQYF. The CDR3 region has the DNA TGCGCCAGCAGTGAGATACTAGCGGGGAGATTCTACGAGCAGTACTTC.